This TCR beta chain was identified during a study of blood T cell repertoires in COVID-19. Using immunoSEQ multiplex PCR, the repertoire was profiled, and TCRdb retains in-frame clones only, with some absent. The sample consists of 200,000 to 300,000 clones, 70% to 90% of them appearing once. V lost 7 bases to trimming and J lost 4 bases; unmatched junction nucleotides: 4. Per the germline V gene, CDR1 is MNHEY and CDR2 is SVGAGI. CDR3 length: 13 residues. This clonotype was obtained from a man between 18 and 35 years old with active or convalescent COVID-19. This chain links TRBV6-5 with TRBJ2-1; 7 bases map to TRBD1. Sequencing input: peripheral blood. The CDR3, as DNA: TGTGCCAGCACAGGGGGTCCTTACAATGAGCAGTTCTTC. Encoded protein: CASTGGPYNEQFF.